The entry that follows covers one TCR beta chain sequence. Its antigen is unknown. The junction and the germline gene differ at one end; a read error may be behind it. A volume of approximately 10 ml of fresh peripheral blood supplied the PBMCs. The data were obtained in a study of Graves' ophthalmopathy and Graves' hyperthyroidism. Points from the study as a whole: Built on 13 signatures, a model told ophthalmopathy apart from stable hyperthyroidism with 85% to 90% sensitivity and roughly 80% specificity.

RNA transcripts were the source from which TCR beta CDR3 regions were amplified. Amplification began with first-round RT-PCR using HTBI primers, then second-round multiplex PCR was performed. Each CDR3 protein gets one entry after TCRdb re-called the multiplex PCR reads with MiXCR. Among 740,000 or so distinct CDR3 sequences listed, 40% were seen once. The source is an adult man with Graves' ophthalmopathy. What was sequenced was peripheral blood.

The CDR3 DNA is TGCAGCGTTGGCTATACAGGGGGCACTGAAGCTTCCTTT. Translating gives CSVGYTGGTEASF. The rearrangement uses TRBV29-1 and TRBJ1-1, with TRBD1 matching 9 bases. Germline values: CDR1 SQVTM, CDR2 ANQGSEA. The CDR3 consists of 13 residues.